The 5 T cell receptor beta chains below all came from one sample that was sequenced in a study of T-cell memory formation after mild COVID-19. TCRdb re-called the 5' RACE reads with MiXCR, one entry per CDR3 protein. The sample consists of 350,000 to 450,000 distinct CDR3 sequences, 14% of them appearing once. Input material: PBMCs or a T cell subset sorted from them (not recorded which). Receptors originate from a man younger than 30 who had mild COVID-19 (a few samples of this study predate the infection). Cell type and time point are not known.

This clonotype was counted between two and nine times. V gene TRBV7-2 combines with J gene TRBJ2-5, with D possibly matching TRBD1 (6 bases). The CDR3 sequence is 14 residues long. V was clipped by 1 base and J by 4 bases, with 10 bases between them. The germline CDR1 and CDR2 sequences are SGHTA and FQGNSA. This CDR3 is CASSLGGPVETQYF. The CDR3 coding sequence is TGTGCCAGCAGCTTAGGGGGGCCGGTAGAGACCCAGTACTTC.

V and J are TRBV5-5 and TRBJ1-5; D is unclear. The CDR3 length is 12 residues. Looked up from germline, CDR1 is SGHKS and CDR2 is YYEKEE (reference sequence). Trimming shortened V by 2 bases and J by 7 bases, and 7 bases separated the two germline ends. The CDR3 loop reads CASSFINQPQHF. The CDR3 DNA is TGTGCCAGCAGCTTTATAAACCAGCCCCAGCATTTT.

This sequence joins TRBV29-1 and TRBJ2-5; a possible D gene is TRBD2 (6 bases). The V gene's germline CDR1 is SQVTM and CDR2 ANQGSEA. This CDR3 has 14 amino acids. The V gene lost 7 bases and the J gene lost 1 base, with 16 bases spanning the gap. CDR3 loop: CSAGVGGPQETQYF. Here the CDR3 DNA reads TGCAGCGCCGGAGTCGGGGGACCCCAAGAGACCCAGTACTTC.

This rearrangement joins TRBV20-1 to TRBJ2-3; tentatively, D is TRBD1 (5 bases). Trimming cost V 5 bases and J 5 bases, with 14 bases left between them. Per germline, CDR1 DFQATT and CDR2 SNEGSKA (reference sequence). CDR3 length equals 13 residues. CDR3 nucleotides: TGCAGTGCTCGGACAAACTTGGGAGATACGCAGTATTTT. It is translated as CSARTNLGDTQYF.

This chain uses TRBV19 with TRBJ1-1, with D unclear. Germline V gene lookup returns CDR1 LNHDA and CDR2 SQIVND (reference sequence). The CDR3 runs 14 residues. Trimming took off 4 bases at V and 2 bases at J, with 11 bases between the two ends. The CDR3 sequence is CASSTLGTNTEAFF. Written as DNA, the CDR3 is TGTGCCAGTAGTACCTTGGGCACTAACACTGAAGCTTTCTTT.